Sequencing of this T cell receptor (beta chain) was carried out in a study of beta chain features in type 1 diabetes. Study observations and caveats: Shortening of TCRB CDR3s, moderate but significant, appeared in all four CD4+ subsets of Type 1 diabetes patients.

The study reverse transcribed the entire isolated RNA, so it sequenced expressed TCRB transcripts. TCRdb's table, derived via immunoSEQ multiplex PCR, lists solely in-frame clones and lacks some. The data hold 640,000 or so clones, with around 15% observed a single time. CDR1 is GTSNPN and CDR2 is SVGIG in the germline V gene (reference sequence). There are 12 residues in the CDR3. Trimming took off 3 bases at V and 8 bases at J, with 13 bases between the two ends. Only a few counts were recorded for this clone. The antigen remains undetermined. The receptor's source is a man between 18 and 35 years old with type 1 diabetes. The chain couples TRBV30 to TRBJ1-1; no firm D call. The sample comprised naive CD4+ T cells from blood. The CDR3: CAWSLNLLEAFF. CDR3 nucleotides: TGTGCCTGGAGCCTTAATCTCCTCGAAGCTTTCTTT.